The clone carrying this TCR beta chain was detected many times. What it recognizes is unknown. The CDR3 sequence is 11 residues long. Germline V gives CDR1 SEHNR, CDR2 FQNEAQ (reference sequence). Trimming took 7 bases from V and 6 from J, leaving 9 bases between them. These data are taken from a study of T cells in Graves' hyperthyroidism and ophthalmopathy. Broader study findings: Most thyroid clonotypes expanded above 0.001 appeared in blood too.

TCR beta CDR3 regions were amplified from RNA transcripts. With the HTBI primer set, the TCR CDR3 went through a first round of RT-PCR. TCRdb reprocessed the multiplex PCR reads with MiXCR, giving one entry per CDR3 protein. Of about 640,000 distinct CDR3 sequences listed, about 15% were seen once; the top ten hold roughly an eighth. Ophthalmopathy patients had Clinical Activity Score at least 3, NOSPECS grade at least 4, duration under 3 months. The V call is TRBV7-9, the J call TRBJ1-1; tentative D call: TRBD1 (5 bases). Sequenced: blood. The origin of this receptor is a woman in her forties or fifties with Graves' ophthalmopathy. CDR3 residues: CASTLGAEAFF. CDR3 in DNA: TGTGCCAGCACCTTGGGGGCTGAAGCTTTCTTT.